The clone carrying this TCR beta chain was recorded many times. The antigen is unknown. This CDR3 is built from 15 residues. V was trimmed by 0 bases and J by 7 bases, leaving 12 bases between them. The V gene's germline CDR1 is LGHNA and CDR2 YNFKEQ. This sample was taken from a study of Graves' ophthalmopathy and Graves' hyperthyroidism. Broader study findings: Blood also carried most expanded thyroid clonotypes exceeding 0.001 frequency.

With a duration under 3 months, ophthalmopathy in the donors showed moderate-to-severe activity, CAS ≥3 and NOSPECS ≥4. Clinicians diagnosed using symptoms, serum thyroxine, TRAb, thyroid ultrasound and orbital computed tomography. Transcripts of RNA were the source for amplifying TCR beta CDR3 regions. Second-round multiplex PCR followed a first-round RT-PCR using HTBI primers. Each CDR3 protein is one row after TCRdb ran MiXCR on the multiplex PCR reads. The sample contains under 350,000 distinct CDR3 sequences, about a sixth of which appear only once. Sequenced sample: peripheral blood. The sequence came from an adult man with Graves' ophthalmopathy. The rearrangement joins TRBV4-2 to TRBJ2-2; no clear D gene. This CDR3 is CASSQDSRLNGELFF. The DNA of the CDR3 is TGTGCCAGCAGCCAAGACAGCAGGTTGAACGGGGAGCTGTTTTTT.